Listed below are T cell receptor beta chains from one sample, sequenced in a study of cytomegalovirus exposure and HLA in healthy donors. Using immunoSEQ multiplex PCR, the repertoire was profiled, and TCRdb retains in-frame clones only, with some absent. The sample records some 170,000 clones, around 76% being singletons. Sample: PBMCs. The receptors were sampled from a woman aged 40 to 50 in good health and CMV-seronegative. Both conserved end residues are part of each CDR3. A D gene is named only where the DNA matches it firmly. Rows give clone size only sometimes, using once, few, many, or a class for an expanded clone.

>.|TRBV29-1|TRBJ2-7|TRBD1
TGCAGCGTTGTCCCCGGGACAGGGCCTAGGGAGCAGTACTTC
CSVVPGTGPREQYF
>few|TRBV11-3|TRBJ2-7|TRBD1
TGTGCCAGCAGCGGAGGACAGGGGGCCGTATACGAGCAGTACTTC
CASSGGQGAVYEQYF
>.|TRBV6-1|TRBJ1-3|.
TGTGCCAGCAGTGAATTTGGAGGTGCACCCTCTGGAAACACCATATATTTT
CASSEFGGAPSGNTIYF
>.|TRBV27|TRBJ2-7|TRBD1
TGTGCCAGCAGCTCACCCGGGACAGGTCTATACGAGCAGTACTTC
CASSSPGTGLYEQYF
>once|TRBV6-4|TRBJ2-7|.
TGTGCCAGCATCACCCCCCCGCAGGGGGGTTGCGAGCAGTACTTC
CASITPPQGGCEQYF
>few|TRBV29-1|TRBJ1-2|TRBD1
TGCAGCGTCGGACAGGGGTCTAACTATGGCTACACCTTC
CSVGQGSNYGYTF
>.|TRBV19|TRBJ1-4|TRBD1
TGTGCCAGTAGTACCAACAGGGGGTCGGTGGTGGAACTGTTTTTT
CASSTNRGSVVELFF
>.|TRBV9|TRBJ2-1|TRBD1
TGTGCCAGCAGCGGGGGGACAGGAATAAATGAGCAGTTCTTC
CASSGGTGINEQFF
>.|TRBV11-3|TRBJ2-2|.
TGTGCCAGCAGTGTCCGGGAGCAGGCCGGGGAGCTGTTTTTT
CASSVREQAGELFF
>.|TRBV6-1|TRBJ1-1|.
TGTGCCACCATCCGGGACACCTCCACTGCTTTCTTT
CATIRDTSTAFF
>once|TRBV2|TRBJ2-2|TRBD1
TGTGCCAGCAGGGCCGGGACAGCGAACACCGGGGAGCTGTTTTTT
CASRAGTANTGELFF
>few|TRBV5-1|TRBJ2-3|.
TGCGCCAGCAGCATAAGCAGGCCCACAGATACGCAGTATTTT
CASSISRPTDTQYF
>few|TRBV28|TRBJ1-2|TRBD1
TGTGCCAGCAGTTTCGGGGACAGCCGTGCAAATGCAGGCTACACCTTC
CASSFGDSRANAGYTF
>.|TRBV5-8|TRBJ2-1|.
TGTGCCAGCAGCCACGGGACTCTCTCTTTCAATGAGCAGTTCTTC
CASSHGTLSFNEQFF
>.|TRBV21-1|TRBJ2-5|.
TGTGCCAGCAGTTCACAAAAGCGGGAGGGCGTGGAGACCCAGTACTTC
CASSSQKREGVETQYF
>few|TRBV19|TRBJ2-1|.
TGTGCCAGTAGTATCGACGTCCCGAAGGGGGTCGGTGAGCAGTTCTTC
CASSIDVPKGVGEQFF
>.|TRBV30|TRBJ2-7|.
TGTGCCTGGACCCCAGCCCAGGGGTACGAGCAGTACTTC
CAWTPAQGYEQYF
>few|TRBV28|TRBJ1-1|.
TGTGCCAGCAGTCCGCGGATAACACAGGCGACTTTCTTT
CASSPRITQATFF
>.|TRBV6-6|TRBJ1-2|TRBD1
TGTGCCAGCAGTTACACGGAGGGGGCGACGAGCTATGGCTACACCTTC
CASSYTEGATSYGYTF
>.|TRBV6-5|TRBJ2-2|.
TGTGCCAGCAGTTACCGTGGCTGGGGGGAGCTGTTTTTT
CASSYRGWGELFF
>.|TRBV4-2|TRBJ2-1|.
TGTGCCAGCAGCCAAGTTAGCGGCCTACTCAATGAGCAGTTCTTC
CASSQVSGLLNEQFF
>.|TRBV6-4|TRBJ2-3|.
TGTGCCAGCTCACCTGGGGGGGCACATAGCACAGATACGCAGTATTTT
CASSPGGAHSTDTQYF
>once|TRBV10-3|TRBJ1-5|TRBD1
TGTGCCATTAGTGTGGACAGGGAAGGACAGCCCCAGCATTTT
CAISVDREGQPQHF
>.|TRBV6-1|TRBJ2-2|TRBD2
TGTGCCAGCAGTCGGACTAGCGGGAACACCGGGGAGCTGTTTTTT
CASSRTSGNTGELFF
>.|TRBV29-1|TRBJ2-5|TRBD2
TGCAGCGGCGAGGGGCCGGGGGGGACCCAGTACTTC
CSGEGPGGTQYF
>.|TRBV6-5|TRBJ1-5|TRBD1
TGTGCCAGCAGGCCAGGGGGCAGTCAGCCCCAGCATTTT
CASRPGGSQPQHF
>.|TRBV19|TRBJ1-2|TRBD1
TGTGCAAGTCGAGGGACAGAGCTCGGCTACACCTTC
CASRGTELGYTF
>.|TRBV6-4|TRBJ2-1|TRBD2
TGTGCCAGCAGTGACCGTGCGGGAGGGTTTGTGCTGTTCTTC
CASSDRAGGFVLFF
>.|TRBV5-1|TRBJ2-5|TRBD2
TGCGCCAGCAGCTTGGCCCCTAGCGGGAGGGGTACGGAGACCCAGTACTTC
CASSLAPSGRGTETQYF
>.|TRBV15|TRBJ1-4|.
TGTGCCACCAGGCGAGGCTCAGATGAAAAACTGTTTTTT
CATRRGSDEKLFF
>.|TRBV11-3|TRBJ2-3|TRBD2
TGTGCCAGCAGCTTAAGCGGGAACTCTCGCACAGATACGCAGTATTTT
CASSLSGNSRTDTQYF
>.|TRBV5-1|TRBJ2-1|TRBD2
TGCGCCAGCAGAGGGCTAGCGGGCACCAATGAGCAGTTCTTC
CASRGLAGTNEQFF
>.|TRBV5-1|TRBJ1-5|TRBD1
TGCGCCAGCAGCTTGGGGGGACAGACCAATCAGCCCCAGCATTTT
CASSLGGQTNQPQHF
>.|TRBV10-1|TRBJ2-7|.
TGCGCCAGCAAACGGGGGTACTACGAGCAGTACTTC
CASKRGYYEQYF
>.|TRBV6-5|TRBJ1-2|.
TGTGCCAGCAGCCACCAGAGGGATGGCTACACCTTC
CASSHQRDGYTF
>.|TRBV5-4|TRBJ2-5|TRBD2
TGTGCCAGCAGCCCCAGCGGGAGGGGAGGGGAGACCCAGTACTTC
CASSPSGRGGETQYF
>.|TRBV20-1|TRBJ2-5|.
TGCAGTCTGGGGGGAGCAGAGACCCAGTACTTC
CSLGGAETQYF
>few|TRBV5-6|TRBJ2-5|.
TGTGCCAGCAGCTTAGAACAGAAAGAGACCCAGTACTTC
CASSLEQKETQYF
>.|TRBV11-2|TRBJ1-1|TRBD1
TGTGCCAGCAGCCCGGGACAGGGTGGAGGTGCTTTCTTT
CASSPGQGGGAFF
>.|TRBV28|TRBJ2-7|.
TGTGCCAGCGAGACAGCCTACGAGCAGTACTTC
CASETAYEQYF
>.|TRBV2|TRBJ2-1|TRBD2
TGTGCCAGCAGCGGGAGGACTAGCCAGAGCAATGAGCAGTTCTTC
CASSGRTSQSNEQFF
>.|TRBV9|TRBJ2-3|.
TGTGCCAGCAGCCTTTCGACCGGGACTCCGGATACGCAGTATTTT
CASSLSTGTPDTQYF
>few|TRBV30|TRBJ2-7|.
TGTGCCTGCAACGGACTGTCATACGAGCAGTACTTC
CACNGLSYEQYF
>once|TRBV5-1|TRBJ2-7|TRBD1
TGCGCCAGCAGCTCCGGGACAGGCGGCTACGAGCAGTACTTC
CASSSGTGGYEQYF
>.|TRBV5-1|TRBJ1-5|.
TGCGCCAGCAGCCTACCGACAGGTCGGGGTTTCCTCAATAGCAATCAGCCCCAGCATTTT
CASSLPTGRGFLNSNQPQHF
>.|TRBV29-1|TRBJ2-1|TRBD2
TGCAGCGTTGACGCCGGGACTAAGGGCTCCTACAATGAGCAGTTCTTC
CSVDAGTKGSYNEQFF
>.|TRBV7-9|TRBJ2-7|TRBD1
TGTGCCAGCAGCTTCCTGGACAGGGAGGACGAGCAGTACTTC
CASSFLDREDEQYF
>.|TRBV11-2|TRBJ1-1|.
TGTGCCAGCAGCTTACAGGGCCAGGGAAGGGGGTTGAGCACTGAAGCTTTCTTT
CASSLQGQGRGLSTEAFF